The T cell receptor (beta chain) under discussion was sequenced for a study of OX40 agonist ivuxolimab in advanced cancers. Study-level background: The costimulatory receptor OX40 (CD134) was targeted by ivuxolimab, a fully human IgG2 agonistic monoclonal antibody. Intravenous ivuxolimab was administered to patients every 2 weeks at six dose levels: 0.01, 0.1, 0.3, 1.5, 3 and 10 mg/kg. Of the 50 to 55 dose-escalation patients, hepatocellular carcinoma was present in around 20, melanoma in around 15, renal cell carcinoma in 9 and head and neck cancer in 9. In the dose-escalation cohort, 70% to 90% of patients were male, and the mean age was around 65 years with a range of roughly 23 to 79. Patients were allowed to have had prior anti-PD-1, anti-PD-L1 or anti-CTLA-4 therapy, and roughly two fifths of the dose-escalation patients had been treated with checkpoint inhibitors. Partial responses occurred in three dose-escalation patients, of whom one had hepatocellular carcinoma and two had cutaneous melanoma. The purpose of peripheral TCRbeta sequencing was to test whether ivuxolimab changed TCR sequence diversity and led to clonal T-cell expansion. The paper covers the monotherapy dose-escalation part of the phase I ivuxolimab trial, which included N ≈ 57 patients. The full study reports these points: The antigen specificity of the peripheral T cells that underwent clonal expansion was not determined. Low levels of normalized T-cell clonal expansion were also shown by some nonresponding patients. On average, CD8+ T cells showed more expanded clones than CD4+ T cells after ivuxolimab. In partial responders in the 0.1-3.0 mg/kg groups, normalized peripheral clonal expansion was found to be among the lowest, especially among CD8+ T cells. At doses of 0.1 to 3.0 mg/kg, clonal expansion of both CD4+ and CD8+ T cells in blood was seen between baseline and week 6.

From a lookup of the germline V gene (reference sequence), CDR1 and CDR2 are SGHNT and YYREEE. Taken from cysteine to phenylalanine, the CDR3 has 15 residues. Just CDR3 DNA is preserved here, 45 bases in frame from base 1. The trim is 0 bases for V and 3 bases for J, with a gap of 9 bases between the germline ends. The trial excluded patients who had a history of autoimmune disease or who were on systemic immunosuppression. Peripheral blood for TCR sequencing was drawn from every dose cohort at baseline, at cycle 4 day 1 and at cycle 7 day 1. Samples were obtained from an open-label, multicenter, first-in-human phase I dose-escalation trial of ivuxolimab. Adults with locally advanced or metastatic melanoma, renal cell, hepatocellular, or head and neck squamous cell carcinoma were enrolled in the trial. CD4+ and CD8+ T cells were sorted separately from peripheral blood before TCR sequencing. For sequencing of the TCRbeta CDR3 region, genomic DNA was extracted from the sorted cells. The immunoSEQ Assay was used for sequencing of TCRbeta CDR3 regions. Held by TCRdb, this immuneACCESS table contains in-frame sequences only and omits some clones. Under half of the omission traces to an unresolved V gene where checked; the cause of the rest is unknown. This sample has about 15,000 clones in its table, and around 90% of those were observed once. The leading ten clones occupy approximately 30% of the sample.

Details on this clone: What this receptor recognizes is not known. Per-base qualities were not stored, and no clone one base away is much larger.

This receptor was identified in an adult with an advanced solid tumor such as melanoma, head and neck, liver or kidney cancer. The sequenced sample was CD4+ or CD8+ T cells sorted from blood, obtained in a trial of the OX40 agonist ivuxolimab. The chain joins TRBV5-4 to TRBJ1-4; the D gene is perhaps TRBD1, from 5 matching bases. The CDR3 protein is CASSLAGTSNEKLFF. The DNA sequence follows: TGTGCCAGCAGCTTGGCCGGGACGTCTAATGAAAAACTGTTTTTT.